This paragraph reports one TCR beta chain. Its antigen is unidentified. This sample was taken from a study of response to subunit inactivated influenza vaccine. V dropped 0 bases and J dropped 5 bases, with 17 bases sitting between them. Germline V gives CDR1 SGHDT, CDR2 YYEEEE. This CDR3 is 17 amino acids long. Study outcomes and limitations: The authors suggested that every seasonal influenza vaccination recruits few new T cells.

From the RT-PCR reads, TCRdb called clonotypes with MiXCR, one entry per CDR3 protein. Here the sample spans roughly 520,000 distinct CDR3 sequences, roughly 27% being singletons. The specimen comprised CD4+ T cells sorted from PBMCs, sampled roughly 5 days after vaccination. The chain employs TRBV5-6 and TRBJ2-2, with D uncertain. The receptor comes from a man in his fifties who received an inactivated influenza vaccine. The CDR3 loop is CASSLESVGYGTGELFF. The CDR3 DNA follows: TGTGCCAGCAGCTTGGAGTCGGTGGGATACGGAACCGGGGAGCTGTTTTTT.